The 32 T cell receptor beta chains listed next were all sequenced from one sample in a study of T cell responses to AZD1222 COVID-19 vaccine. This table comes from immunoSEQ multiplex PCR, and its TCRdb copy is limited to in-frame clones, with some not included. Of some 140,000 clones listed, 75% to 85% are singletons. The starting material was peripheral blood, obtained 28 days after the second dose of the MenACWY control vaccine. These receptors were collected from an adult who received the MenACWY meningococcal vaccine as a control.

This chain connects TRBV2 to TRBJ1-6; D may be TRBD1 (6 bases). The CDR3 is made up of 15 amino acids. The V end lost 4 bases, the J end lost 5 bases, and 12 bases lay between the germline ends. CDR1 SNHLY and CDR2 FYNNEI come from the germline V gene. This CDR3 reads CASSVLGQNNSPLHF. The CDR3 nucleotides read TGTGCCAGCAGTGTATTGGGACAAAATAATTCACCCCTCCACTTT.

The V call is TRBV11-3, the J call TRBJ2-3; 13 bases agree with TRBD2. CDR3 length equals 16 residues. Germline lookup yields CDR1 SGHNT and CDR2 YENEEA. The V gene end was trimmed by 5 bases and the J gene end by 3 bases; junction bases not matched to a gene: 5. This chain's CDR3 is CASSPRTSGRTDTQYF. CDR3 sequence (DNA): TGTGCCAGCAGCCCCCGGACTAGCGGGAGAACAGATACGCAGTATTTT.

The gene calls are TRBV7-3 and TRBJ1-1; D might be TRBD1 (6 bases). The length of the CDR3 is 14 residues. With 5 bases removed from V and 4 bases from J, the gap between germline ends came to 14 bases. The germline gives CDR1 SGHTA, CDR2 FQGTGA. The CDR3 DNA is TGTGCCAGCAGCCTGGGGGGCAAGGGCACTGAAGCTTTCTTT. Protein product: CASSLGGKGTEAFF.

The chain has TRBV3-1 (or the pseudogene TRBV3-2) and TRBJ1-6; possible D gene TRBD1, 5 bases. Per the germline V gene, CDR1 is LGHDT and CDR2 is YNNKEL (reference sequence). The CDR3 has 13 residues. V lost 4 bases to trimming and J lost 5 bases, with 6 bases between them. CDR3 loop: CASSLRDNSPLHF. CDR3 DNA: TGTGCCAGCAGCCTCAGGGATAATTCACCCCTCCACTTT.

The CDR3 loop is CASSPRTSGGQNEQFF. The CDR3 bases are TGCGCCAGCAGCCCACGGACTAGCGGGGGTCAGAATGAGCAGTTCTTC. The chain joins TRBV4-1 to TRBJ2-1; 13 positions match TRBD2. V trimming: 4 bases; J trimming: 7 bases; junction bases outside the gene matches: 7. Germline assignment: CDR1 MGHRA and CDR2 YSYEKL. There are 16 residues in the CDR3.

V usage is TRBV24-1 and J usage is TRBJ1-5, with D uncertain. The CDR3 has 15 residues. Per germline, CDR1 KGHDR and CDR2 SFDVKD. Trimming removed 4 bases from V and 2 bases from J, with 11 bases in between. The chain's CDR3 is CATSDSPSGNQPQHF. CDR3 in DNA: TGTGCCACCAGTGACTCACCAAGTGGCAATCAGCCCCAGCATTTT.

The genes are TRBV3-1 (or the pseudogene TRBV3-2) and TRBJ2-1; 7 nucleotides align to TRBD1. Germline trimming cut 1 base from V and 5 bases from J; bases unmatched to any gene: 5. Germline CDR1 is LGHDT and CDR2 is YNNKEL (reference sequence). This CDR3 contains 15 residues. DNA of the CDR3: TGTGCCAGCAGCCAAGGACAGGGAACCCACAATGAGCAGTTCTTC. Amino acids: CASSQGQGTHNEQFF.

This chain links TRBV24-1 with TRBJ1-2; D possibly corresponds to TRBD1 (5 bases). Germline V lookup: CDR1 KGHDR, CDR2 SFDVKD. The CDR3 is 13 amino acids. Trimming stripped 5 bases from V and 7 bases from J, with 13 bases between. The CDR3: CATSVGTALGYTF. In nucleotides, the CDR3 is TGTGCCACCAGTGTAGGGACGGCTCTTGGCTACACCTTC.

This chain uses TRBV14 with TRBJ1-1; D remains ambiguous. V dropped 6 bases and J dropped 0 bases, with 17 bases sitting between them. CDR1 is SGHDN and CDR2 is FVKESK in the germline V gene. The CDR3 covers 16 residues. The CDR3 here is CASSSRHGTMNTEAFF. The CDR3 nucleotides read TGTGCCAGCAGTTCACGACACGGTACAATGAACACTGAAGCTTTCTTT.

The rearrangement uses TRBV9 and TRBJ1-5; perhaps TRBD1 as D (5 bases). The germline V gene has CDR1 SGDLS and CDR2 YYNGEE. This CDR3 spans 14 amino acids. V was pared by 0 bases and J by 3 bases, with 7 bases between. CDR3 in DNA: TGTGCCAGCAGCGTAGGGGGGTTCAATCAGCCCCAGCATTTT. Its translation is CASSVGGFNQPQHF.

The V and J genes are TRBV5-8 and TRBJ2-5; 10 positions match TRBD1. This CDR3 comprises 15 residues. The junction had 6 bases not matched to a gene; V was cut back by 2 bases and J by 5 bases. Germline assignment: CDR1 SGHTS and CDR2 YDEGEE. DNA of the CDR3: TGTGCCAGCAGCTTAGGGACAGGGGAGAGGGAGACCCAGTACTTC. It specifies CASSLGTGERETQYF.

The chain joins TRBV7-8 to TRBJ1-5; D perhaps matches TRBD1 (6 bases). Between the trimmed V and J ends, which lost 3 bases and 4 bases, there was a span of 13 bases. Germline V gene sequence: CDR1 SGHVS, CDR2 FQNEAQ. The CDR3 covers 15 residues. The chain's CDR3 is CASSFQGGRNQPQHF. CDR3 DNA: TGTGCCAGCAGCTTTCAAGGGGGAAGAAATCAGCCCCAGCATTTT.

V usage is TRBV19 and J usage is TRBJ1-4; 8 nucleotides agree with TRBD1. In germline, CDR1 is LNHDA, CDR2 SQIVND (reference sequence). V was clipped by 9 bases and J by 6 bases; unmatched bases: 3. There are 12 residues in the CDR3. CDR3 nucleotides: TGTGCCAGGACAGGGGAGGATGAAAAACTGTTTTTT. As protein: CARTGEDEKLFF.

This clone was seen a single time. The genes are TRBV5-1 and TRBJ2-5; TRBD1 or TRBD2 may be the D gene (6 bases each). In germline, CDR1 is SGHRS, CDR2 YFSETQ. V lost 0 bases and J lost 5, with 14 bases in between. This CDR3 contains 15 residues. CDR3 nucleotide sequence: TGCGCCAGCAGCTTGGAGGGGTCGGGGGCTGAGACCCAGTACTTC. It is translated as CASSLEGSGAETQYF.

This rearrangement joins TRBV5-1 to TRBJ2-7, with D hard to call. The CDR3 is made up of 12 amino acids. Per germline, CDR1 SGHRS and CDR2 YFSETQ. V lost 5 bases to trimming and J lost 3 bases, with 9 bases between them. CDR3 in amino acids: CASRYSIYEQYF. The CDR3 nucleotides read TGCGCCAGCAGATACAGCATCTACGAGCAGTACTTC.

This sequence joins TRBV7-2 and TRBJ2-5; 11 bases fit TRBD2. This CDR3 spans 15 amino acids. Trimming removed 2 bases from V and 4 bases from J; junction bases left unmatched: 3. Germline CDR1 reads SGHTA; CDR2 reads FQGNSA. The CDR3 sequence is CASSLRLAGGETQYF. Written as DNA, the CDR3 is TGTGCCAGCAGCTTAAGGCTAGCGGGGGGAGAGACCCAGTACTTC.

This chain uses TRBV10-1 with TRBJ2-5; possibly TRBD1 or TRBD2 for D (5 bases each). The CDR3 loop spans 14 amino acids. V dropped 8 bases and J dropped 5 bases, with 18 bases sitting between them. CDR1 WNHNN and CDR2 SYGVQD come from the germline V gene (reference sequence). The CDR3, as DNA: TGCGCCAGCGGCGAGGGAAAGGGACGGGAGACCCAGTACTTC. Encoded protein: CASGEGKGRETQYF.

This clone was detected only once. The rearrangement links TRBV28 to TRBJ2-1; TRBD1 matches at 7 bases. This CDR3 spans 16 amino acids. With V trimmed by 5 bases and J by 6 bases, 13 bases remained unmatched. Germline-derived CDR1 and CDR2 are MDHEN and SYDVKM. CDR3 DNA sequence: TGTGCCAGCAGTCTCCTCTACCCCGACAGGGCCAATGAGCAGTTCTTC. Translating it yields CASSLLYPDRANEQFF.

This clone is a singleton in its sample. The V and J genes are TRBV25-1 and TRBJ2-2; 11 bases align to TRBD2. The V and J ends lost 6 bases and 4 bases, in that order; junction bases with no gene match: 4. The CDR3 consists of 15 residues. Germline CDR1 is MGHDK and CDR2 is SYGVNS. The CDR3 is CASSVAGGRTGELFF. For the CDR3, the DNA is TGTGCCAGCAGCGTAGCGGGGGGGCGCACCGGGGAGCTGTTTTTT.

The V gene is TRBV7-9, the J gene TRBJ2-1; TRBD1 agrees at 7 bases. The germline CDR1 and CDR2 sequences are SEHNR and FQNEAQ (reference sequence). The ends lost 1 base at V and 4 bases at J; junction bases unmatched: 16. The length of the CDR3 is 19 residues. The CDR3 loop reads CASSLGLMRGQTTYNEQFF. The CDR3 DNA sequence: TGTGCCAGCAGCTTAGGACTCATGAGGGGACAGACTACATACAATGAGCAGTTCTTC.

The CDR3 DNA follows: TGTGCCAGCAGTGATCCCGGGAACCCAGGTCCCACAGATACGCAGTATTTT. Its translation: CASSDPGNPGPTDTQYF. The chain recombines TRBV6-4 with TRBJ2-3, with D perhaps TRBD2 (5 bases). The germline gives CDR1 MRHNA, CDR2 SNTAGT. V shed 3 bases and J shed 2 bases, with 18 bases lying between them. The CDR3 consists of 17 residues.

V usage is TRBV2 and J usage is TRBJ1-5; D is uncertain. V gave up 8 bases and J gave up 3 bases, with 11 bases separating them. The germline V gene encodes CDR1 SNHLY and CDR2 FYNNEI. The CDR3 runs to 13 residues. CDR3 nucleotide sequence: TGTGCCAGCCGGCCCAGGTCCAATCAGCCCCAGCATTTT. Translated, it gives CASRPRSNQPQHF. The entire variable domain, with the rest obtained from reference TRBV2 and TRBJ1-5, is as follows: EPEVTQTPSHQVTQMGQEVILRCVPISNHLYFYWYRQILGQKVEFLVSFYNNEISEKSEIFDDQFSVERPDGSNFTLKIRSTKLEDSAMYFCASRPRSNQPQHFGDGTRLSIL.

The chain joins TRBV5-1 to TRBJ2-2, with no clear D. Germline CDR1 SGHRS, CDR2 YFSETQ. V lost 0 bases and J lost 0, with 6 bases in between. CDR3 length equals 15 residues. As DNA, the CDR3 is TGCGCCAGCAGCTTGGCAGTTACGAACACCGGGGAGCTGTTTTTT. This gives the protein CASSLAVTNTGELFF.

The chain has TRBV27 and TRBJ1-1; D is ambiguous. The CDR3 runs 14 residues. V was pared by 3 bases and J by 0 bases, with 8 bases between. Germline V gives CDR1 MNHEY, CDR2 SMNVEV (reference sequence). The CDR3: CASSFNRMNTEAFF. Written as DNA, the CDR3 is TGTGCCAGCAGTTTTAACCGAATGAACACTGAAGCTTTCTTT.

The CDR3 region has the DNA TGTGCCAGCAGTGAGAGGGGGGAATCCTATAATTCACCCCTCCACTTT. It specifies CASSERGESYNSPLHF. V usage is TRBV6-1 and J usage is TRBJ1-6; D perhaps matches TRBD1 (6 bases). Trimming left V 3 bases short and J 1 base short, with 10 bases between. This CDR3 region has 16 residues. CDR1 and CDR2 from the germline V gene are MNHNS and SASEGT.

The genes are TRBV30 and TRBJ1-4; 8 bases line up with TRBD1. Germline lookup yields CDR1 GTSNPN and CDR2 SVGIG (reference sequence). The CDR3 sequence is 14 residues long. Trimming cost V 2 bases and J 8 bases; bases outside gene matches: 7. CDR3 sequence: CAWSSGGPREKLFF. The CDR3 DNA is TGTGCCTGGAGTTCAGGGGGCCCCAGGGAAAAACTGTTTTTT.

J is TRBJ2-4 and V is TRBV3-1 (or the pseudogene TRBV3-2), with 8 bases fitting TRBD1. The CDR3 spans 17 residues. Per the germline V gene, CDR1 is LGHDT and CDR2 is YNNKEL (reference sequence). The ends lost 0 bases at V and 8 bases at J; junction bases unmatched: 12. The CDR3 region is CASSQDLRTGGRDIQYF. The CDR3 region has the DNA TGTGCCAGCAGCCAAGATTTGAGAACAGGGGGTCGGGACATTCAGTACTTC.

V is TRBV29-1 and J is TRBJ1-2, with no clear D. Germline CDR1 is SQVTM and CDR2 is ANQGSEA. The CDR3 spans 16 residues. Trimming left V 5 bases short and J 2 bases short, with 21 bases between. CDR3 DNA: TGCAGCGTTCTCGGGGAACTTTTGCGAGAAAACTATGGCTACACCTTC. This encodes CSVLGELLRENYGYTF.

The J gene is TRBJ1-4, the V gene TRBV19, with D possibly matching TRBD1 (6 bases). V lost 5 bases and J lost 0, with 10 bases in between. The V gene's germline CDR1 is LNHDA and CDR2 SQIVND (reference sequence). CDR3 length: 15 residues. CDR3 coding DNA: TGTGCCAGTAGTGCACAGGGCTCAACTAATGAAAAACTGTTTTTT. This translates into CASSAQGSTNEKLFF. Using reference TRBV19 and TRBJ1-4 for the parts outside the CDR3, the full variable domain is DGGITQSPKYLFRKEGQNVTLSCEQNLNHDAMYWYRQDPGQGLRLIYYSQIVNDFQKGDIAEGYSVSREKKESFPLTVTSAQKNPTAFYLCASSAQGSTNEKLFFGSGTQLSVL.

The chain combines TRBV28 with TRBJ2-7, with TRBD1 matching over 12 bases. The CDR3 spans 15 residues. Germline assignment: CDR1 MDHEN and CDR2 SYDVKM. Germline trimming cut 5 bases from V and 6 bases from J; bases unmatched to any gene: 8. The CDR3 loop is CASSLGGQGAVEQYF. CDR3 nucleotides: TGTGCCAGCAGTCTAGGGGGACAGGGGGCGGTCGAGCAGTACTTC.

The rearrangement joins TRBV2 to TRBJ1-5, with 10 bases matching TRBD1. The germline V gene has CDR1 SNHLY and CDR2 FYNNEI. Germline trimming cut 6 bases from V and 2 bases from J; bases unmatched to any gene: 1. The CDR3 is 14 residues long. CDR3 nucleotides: TGTGCCAGCAGAGGGACAGGGGGCAATCAGCCCCAGCATTTT. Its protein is CASRGTGGNQPQHF.

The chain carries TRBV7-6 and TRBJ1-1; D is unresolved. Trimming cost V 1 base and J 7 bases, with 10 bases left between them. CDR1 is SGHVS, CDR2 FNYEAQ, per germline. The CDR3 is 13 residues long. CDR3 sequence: CASSLGLKYEAFF. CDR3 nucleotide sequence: TGTGCCAGCAGCTTAGGGCTGAAATATGAAGCTTTCTTT.